A selection of T cell receptor beta chains follows, all from one sample in a study of Ad26.COV2.S vaccination and SARS-CoV-2 variants. Repertoires were generated with immunoSEQ multiplex PCR, while TCRdb's copy carries only in-frame clones and drops some. The table records roughly 460,000 clones, about 88% of them present only once. This specimen was peripheral blood, taken in a trial of Ad26.COV2.S vaccine versus placebo. All receptors come from a person between 18 and 60 years old who received the Ad26.COV2.S COVID-19 vaccine or a placebo. Each CDR3 is given with its conserved first and last residue. The order of the fields is V gene, CDR3 length, J gene, D gene, clone size, CDR3 protein, CDR3 DNA. The D gene is left open where the match is weak. The size entry is marked missing in some rows and otherwise reads once, few, many or a size class.

V: TRBV29-1
length: 13
J: TRBJ2-7
D: .
size: once
CDR3: CSVEFGVGHEQYF
DNA: TGCAGCGTTGAATTCGGGGTCGGCCACGAGCAGTACTTC

V: TRBV3-1/TRBV3-2
length: 14
J: TRBJ1-5
D: .
size: few
CDR3: CASSQSGSNQPQHF
DNA: TGTGCCAGCAGCCAAAGCGGTTCTAATCAGCCCCAGCATTTT

V: TRBV19
length: 14
J: TRBJ1-5
D: TRBD1
size: once
CDR3: CASRGDSNNQPQHF
DNA: TGTGCCAGTAGAGGGGACAGCAATAATCAGCCCCAGCATTTT

V: TRBV4-1
length: 15
J: TRBJ2-3
D: .
size: .
CDR3: CASSLTGQNTDTQYF
DNA: TGCGCCAGCAGCTTAACGGGACAAAACACAGATACGCAGTATTTT

V: TRBV10-1
length: 12
J: TRBJ2-7
D: TRBD2
size: .
CDR3: CARIGGFYEQYF
DNA: TGCGCGAGAATCGGGGGGTTTTACGAGCAGTACTTC

V: TRBV5-4
length: 15
J: TRBJ1-4
D: TRBD1
size: .
CDR3: CASSRPGTGNEKLFF
DNA: TGTGCCAGCAGCCGGCCCGGGACAGGGAATGAAAAACTGTTTTTT

V: TRBV9
length: 14
J: TRBJ2-5
D: .
size: .
CDR3: CASSVGTVRETQYF
DNA: TGTGCCAGCAGCGTAGGGACAGTCAGGGAGACCCAGTACTTC

V: TRBV6-2/TRBV6-3
length: 18
J: TRBJ2-5
D: .
size: once
CDR3: CASSIHQADPTIKETQYF
DNA: TGTGCCAGCAGTATCCACCAAGCGGACCCGACCATTAAAGAGACCCAGTACTTC

V: TRBV27
length: 15
J: TRBJ2-1
D: .
size: .
CDR3: CASRARDLGINEQFF
DNA: TGTGCCAGCCGCGCACGGGACCTAGGTATCAATGAGCAGTTCTTC

V: TRBV18
length: 15
J: TRBJ2-1
D: TRBD1
size: .
CDR3: CASSPPGQPYNEQFF
DNA: TGTGCCAGCTCACCTCCGGGACAGCCTTACAATGAGCAGTTCTTC

V: TRBV7-2
length: 15
J: TRBJ1-3
D: TRBD1
size: .
CDR3: CASSPRQGGGNTIYF
DNA: TGTGCCAGCAGCCCCCGACAGGGAGGTGGAAACACCATATATTTT

V: TRBV30
length: 13
J: TRBJ1-1
D: .
size: .
CDR3: CAWSESENTEAFF
DNA: TGTGCCTGGAGTGAATCGGAGAACACTGAAGCTTTCTTT

V: TRBV30
length: 14
J: TRBJ1-1
D: .
size: .
CDR3: CAWSVLGATTEAFF
DNA: TGTGCCTGGAGTGTACTAGGGGCGACGACTGAAGCTTTCTTT

V: TRBV5-1
length: 17
J: TRBJ1-3
D: .
size: .
CDR3: CASSLYLGFDSGNTIYF
DNA: TGCGCCAGCAGCTTGTATTTGGGGTTCGACTCTGGAAACACCATATATTTT

V: TRBV29-1
length: 13
J: TRBJ1-4
D: TRBD1
size: .
CDR3: CSALTGSNEKLFF
DNA: TGCAGCGCCCTGACAGGGTCTAATGAAAAACTGTTTTTT

V: TRBV24-1
length: 15
J: TRBJ2-3
D: .
size: .
CDR3: CATSDFTSNKDTQYF
DNA: TGTGCCACCAGTGATTTTACTAGCAACAAAGATACGCAGTATTTT

V: TRBV5-1
length: 17
J: TRBJ1-1
D: TRBD1
size: .
CDR3: CASSLGRGPFMDTEAFF
DNA: TGCGCCAGCAGCTTGGGCAGGGGGCCGTTTATGGACACTGAAGCTTTCTTT

V: TRBV30
length: 15
J: TRBJ1-6
D: .
size: .
CDR3: CAWSKTDRKNSPLHF
DNA: TGTGCCTGGAGTAAAACCGACAGAAAGAATTCACCCCTCCACTTT